A single TCR beta chain is shown here with its context. Its antigen remains unknown. Prior to sequencing, the ViraFEST assay stimulated PBMC with viral peptide pools, which expanded the antigen-specific CD4+ T cells. When ten to eleven days of culture had elapsed, CD4+ T cells were isolated. None of the vaccinated had previously contracted SARS-CoV-2, and their nucleocapsid antibodies tested negative. This entry comes from a study of vaccination effects on CD4 cells after COVID-19. Across the study: The vaccine given was either BNT162b2 or mRNA-1273, in two doses.

Only in-frame clones appear in the TCRdb table, and some are missing; sequencing was by immunoSEQ multiplex PCR. The data hold some 25,000 clones, with 70% to 80% observed a single time. Study observations and caveats: The study found that only 1 of 255 vaccine-induced clones from healthy vaccinees cross-reacted with common cold coronaviruses.

CDR3 length: 14 amino acids. V dropped 5 bases and J dropped 2 bases, with 12 bases sitting between them. Germline V gene data show CDR1 as MNHNY and CDR2 as SVGAGI (reference sequence). The starting material was CD4+ T cells from PBMCs cultured with HCoV-OC43 spike peptides, obtained before COVID-19 vaccination. Sample subset: HCoV-OC43 spike overlapping peptide pool stimulation. V gene TRBV6-6 combines with J gene TRBJ1-1; D uncertain. This sequence was found in a human donor who received a COVID-19 vaccine. The CDR3 DNA reads as TGTGCCAGCAGTATAAGGACCGCAAACACTGAAGCTTTCTTT. It translates to CASSIRTANTEAFF.